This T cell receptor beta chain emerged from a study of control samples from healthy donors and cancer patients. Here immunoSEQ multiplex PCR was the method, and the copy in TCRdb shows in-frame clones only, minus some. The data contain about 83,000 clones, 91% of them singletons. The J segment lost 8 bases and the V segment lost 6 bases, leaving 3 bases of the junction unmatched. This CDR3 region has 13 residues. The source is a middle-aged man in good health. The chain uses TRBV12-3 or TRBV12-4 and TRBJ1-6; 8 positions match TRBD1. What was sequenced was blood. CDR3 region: CASRDRADSPLHF. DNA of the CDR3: TGTGCCAGCAGGGACAGGGCCGATTCACCCCTCCACTTT.